Sequencing of this T cell receptor beta chain was carried out in a study of blood T cells in healthy people across ages. Findings and limits, study-wide: Relative to aged donors, long-lived donors carried more naive CD4+ cells and displayed higher diversity. Diversity estimated from one million T cells was considered an underestimate.

The CDR3 sequence is 14 residues long. Germline values: CDR1 SGHDT, CDR2 YYEEEE. J was trimmed by 5 bases and V by 4 bases; bases with no gene match: 8. A second about 6 to 12 cycle PCR used barcoded and J-beta primers. TCRdb ran MiXCR on the 5' RACE reads and lists one entry per CDR3 protein. The sample consists of approximately 820,000 distinct CDR3 sequences, more than 40% of them appearing once. This clonotype was counted only a few times. Its specificity is not known. Drawing of peripheral blood yielded 7.5 to 10 milliliters from each donor. The chain employs TRBV5-6 and TRBJ1-2; TRBD1 matches 7 bases. The sample taken for sequencing was blood. The origin of this receptor is a man aged 60 to 69 in good health. CDR3 sequence reads: CASSNRQGRYGYTF. The CDR3 DNA reads as TGTGCCAGCAGCAACCGACAGGGACGATATGGCTACACCTTC.